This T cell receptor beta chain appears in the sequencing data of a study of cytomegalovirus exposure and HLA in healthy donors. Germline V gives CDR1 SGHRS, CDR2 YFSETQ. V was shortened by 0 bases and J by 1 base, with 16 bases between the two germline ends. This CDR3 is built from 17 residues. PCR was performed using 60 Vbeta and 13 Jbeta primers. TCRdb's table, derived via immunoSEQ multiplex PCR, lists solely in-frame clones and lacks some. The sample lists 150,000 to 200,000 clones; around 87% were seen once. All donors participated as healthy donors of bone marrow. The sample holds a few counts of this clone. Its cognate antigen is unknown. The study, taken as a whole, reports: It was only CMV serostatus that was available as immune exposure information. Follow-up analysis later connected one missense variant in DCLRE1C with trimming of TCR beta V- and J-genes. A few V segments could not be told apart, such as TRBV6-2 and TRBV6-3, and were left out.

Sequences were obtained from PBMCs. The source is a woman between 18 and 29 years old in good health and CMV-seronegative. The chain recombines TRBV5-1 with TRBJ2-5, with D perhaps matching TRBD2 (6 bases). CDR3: CASSLGVLRDFQETQYF. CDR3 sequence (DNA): TGCGCCAGCAGCTTGGGGGTCCTCCGGGACTTCCAAGAGACCCAGTACTTC.